This T cell receptor (beta chain) is drawn from a study of blood T cell repertoires in COVID-19. Study background: COVID-19 samples from acute and convalescent phases originated in the United States, Italy and Spain. Nucleic acid was either cDNA or gDNA, and it came from T cells, B-cell-depleted T cells, or PBMCs.

Per the original methods: Reference gene primer amplification gave estimated nucleated cell counts. Assay used: immunoSEQ multiplex PCR; TCRdb lists only in-frame clones, some missing. The DNA was the basis for D and trimming; V, J and clone size are from that table. The sample carries just under 70,000 clones, around 86% recorded once. Sequencing used peripheral blood. This TCR was sampled from a man aged 30 to 45 with acute or convalescent COVID-19.

Here the CDR3 reads CASSVASGSGGTDTQYF. The CDR3 DNA reads TGTGCCAGCAGTGTCGCTAGCGGGAGTGGGGGGACAGATACGCAGTATTTT. The chain joins TRBV6-4 to TRBJ2-3; 10 bases are a match to TRBD2. The CDR3 loop spans 17 amino acids. Per germline, CDR1 MRHNA and CDR2 SNTAGT. Losses at the gene ends were 4 bases for V and 3 bases for J; bases not matched to a gene: 10.